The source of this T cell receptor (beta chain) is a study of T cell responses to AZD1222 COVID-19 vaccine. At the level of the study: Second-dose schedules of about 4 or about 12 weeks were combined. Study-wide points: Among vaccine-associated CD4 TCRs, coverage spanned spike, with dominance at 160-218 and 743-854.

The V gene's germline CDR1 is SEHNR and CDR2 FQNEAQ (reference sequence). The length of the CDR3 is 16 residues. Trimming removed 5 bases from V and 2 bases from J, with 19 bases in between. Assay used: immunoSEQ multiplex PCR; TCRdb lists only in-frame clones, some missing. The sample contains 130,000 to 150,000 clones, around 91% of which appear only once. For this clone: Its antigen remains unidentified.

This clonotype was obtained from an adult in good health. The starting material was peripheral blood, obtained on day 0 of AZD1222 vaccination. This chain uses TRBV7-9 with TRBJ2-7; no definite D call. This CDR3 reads CASSLSAELTPYEQYF. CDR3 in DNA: TGTGCCAGCAGCCTCTCGGCGGAGTTGACCCCCTACGAGCAGTACTTC.